The next 14 T cell receptor beta chains were all read from a single sample in a study of CD8+CD57+ T cells in acquired aplastic anemia. The template used for profiling TCR beta VDJ and CDR3 was genomic DNA. TCRdb ran MiXCR on the reads and lists one entry per CDR3 protein. The profile shows over 150,000 distinct CDR3 sequences, around 59% of them singletons. The specimen was sorted CD4+, CD8+, or CD8+CD57+ T cells (not recorded which) from PBMCs. These receptors originate from a human donor in good health, serving as a control.

This clonotype was counted ten times or more. The chain uses TRBV7-2 and TRBJ2-3; D unresolved. Trimming left V 5 bases short and J 0 bases short, with 18 bases between. From germline, CDR1 is SGHTA and CDR2 FQGNSA. The CDR3 sequence is 17 residues long. The CDR3 loop is CASSPDVFEASTDTQYF. The CDR3 coding sequence is TGTGCCAGCAGCCCAGACGTGTTCGAAGCTAGCACAGATACGCAGTATTTT.

This clonotype was detected only a few times. The chain has TRBV25-1 and TRBJ1-6; 9 nucleotides match TRBD1. This CDR3 has 19 residues. Trimming at V came to 0 bases and at J to 4 bases, leaving 10 bases not matched to a gene. Germline CDR1 is MGHDK and CDR2 is SYGVNS. CDR3 residues: CASSEYPEQGADYNSPLHF. Written as DNA, the CDR3 is TGTGCCAGCAGTGAATATCCGGAACAGGGGGCGGATTATAATTCACCCCTCCACTTT.

This clonotype occurred once. This chain links TRBV7-9 with TRBJ2-5; 12 bases are shared with TRBD2. With 3 bases clipped from V and 3 bases from J, the junction kept 2 bases outside the gene matches. Germline CDR1 and CDR2: SEHNR and FQNEAQ (reference sequence). The CDR3 totals 15 residues. As DNA, the CDR3 is TGTGCCAGCAGCTTCCGACTAGCGGGGGAAGAGACCCAGTACTTC. Its protein is CASSFRLAGEETQYF.

The genes are TRBV7-3 and TRBJ2-1, with TRBD2 identical over 11 bases. There are 15 residues in the CDR3. The V gene end was trimmed by 5 bases and the J gene end by 9 bases; junction bases not matched to a gene: 9. The germline V gene encodes CDR1 SGHTA and CDR2 FQGTGA. Written as DNA, the CDR3 is TGTGCCAGCAGCCCAGCACTAGCGGGAGTGAGTGAGCAGTTCTTC. Its translation is CASSPALAGVSEQFF.

This clonotype was recorded at least ten times. The rearrangement links TRBV5-1 to TRBJ2-1; D might be TRBD1 (5 bases). Germline assignment: CDR1 SGHRS and CDR2 YFSETQ. Trimming stripped 0 bases from V and 3 bases from J, with 16 bases between. This CDR3 region has 17 residues. Here the CDR3 reads CASSLARQSPYYNEQFF. DNA for the CDR3: TGCGCCAGCAGCTTGGCTCGACAGTCCCCCTACTACAATGAGCAGTTCTTC.

The rearrangement joins TRBV7-9 to TRBJ1-4; 8 nucleotides agree with TRBD1. This CDR3 has 16 residues. The ends lost 4 bases at V and 5 bases at J; junction bases unmatched: 9. Germline V lookup: CDR1 SEHNR, CDR2 FQNEAQ (reference sequence). The CDR3 bases are TGTGCCAGCAGCTGGGGGGGACAGGAAGAAAATGAAAAACTGTTTTTT. As protein: CASSWGGQEENEKLFF.

The chain joins TRBV2 to TRBJ1-1, with 8 bases identical to TRBD1. Germline lookup yields CDR1 SNHLY and CDR2 FYNNEI. The CDR3 totals 13 residues. The ends lost 5 bases at V and 4 bases at J; junction bases unmatched: 3. Written as DNA, the CDR3 is TGTGCCAGCAGTAACACAGGGGGCACTGAAGCTTTCTTT. This encodes CASSNTGGTEAFF. Full variable domain (outside the CDR3, taken from reference TRBV2 and TRBJ1-1): EPEVTQTPSHQVTQMGQEVILRCVPISNHLYFYWYRQILGQKVEFLVSFYNNEISEKSEIFDDQFSVERPDGSNFTLKIRSTKLEDSAMYFCASSNTGGTEAFFGQGTRLTVV.

V gene TRBV6-1 combines with J gene TRBJ1-2; 7 positions match TRBD1. Germline CDR1 MNHNS, CDR2 SASEGT. This CDR3 is built from 14 residues. The J segment lost 3 bases and the V segment lost 6 bases, leaving 7 bases of the junction unmatched. In DNA form, the CDR3 reads TGTGCCAGCAGGAATCCAGGGGGTGACTATGGCTACACCTTC. It codes for CASRNPGGDYGYTF.

This clonotype was seen a handful of times. V and J are TRBV7-9 and TRBJ2-2; D is undetermined. Germline values: CDR1 SEHNR, CDR2 FQNEAQ (reference sequence). The germline V and J ends were trimmed by 3 bases and 8 bases, with 13 bases remaining between them. CDR3 length: 14 residues. CDR3 sequence: CASSLGKESGELFF. In DNA form, the CDR3 reads TGTGCCAGCAGCTTGGGCAAGGAGTCGGGGGAGCTGTTTTTT.

The gene calls are TRBV7-2 and TRBJ1-2; D is unresolved. The CDR3 has 14 amino acids. CDR1 SGHTA and CDR2 FQGNSA come from the germline V gene. Trimming took off 2 bases at V and 6 bases at J, with 13 bases between the two ends. In DNA form, the CDR3 reads TGTGCCAGCAGCTTATTAGCTGGGGAAGATGGCTACACCTTC. It encodes CASSLLAGEDGYTF.

The chain employs TRBV11-1 and TRBJ1-1, with D possibly TRBD1 on 6 matching bases. The CDR3 consists of 14 residues. V was shortened by 8 bases and J by 0 bases, with 13 bases between the two germline ends. Per germline, CDR1 SGHAT and CDR2 FQDESV (reference sequence). DNA for the CDR3: TGTGCCAGCGCCTGGACAGTCATGAACACTGAAGCTTTCTTT. Encoded protein: CASAWTVMNTEAFF. Combining the CDR3 with reference TRBV11-1 and TRBJ1-1 gives the whole variable domain EAEVAQSPRYKITEKSQAVAFWCDPISGHATLYWYRQILGQGPELLVQFQDESVVDDSQLPKDRFSAERLKGVDSTLKIQPAELGDSAMYLCASAWTVMNTEAFFGQGTRLTVV.

The rearrangement links TRBV7-2 to TRBJ2-3; 7 bases map to TRBD1. The V gene end was trimmed by 4 bases and the J gene end by 12 bases; junction bases not matched to a gene: 4. The V gene's germline CDR1 is SGHTA and CDR2 FQGNSA. CDR3 size: 11 residues. CDR3 protein: CASSWDRDQYF. The DNA for the CDR3 is TGTGCCAGCAGCTGGGACAGAGACCAGTATTTT.

Concerning this clonotype itself: Germline and junction disagree at one end, which may indicate a read error. This sequence joins TRBV7-8 and TRBJ2-7, with D maybe TRBD1 (6 bases). The length of the CDR3 is 15 residues. Germline assignment: CDR1 SGHVS and CDR2 FQNEAQ. The chain's CDR3 is CASSLAQGPSCEQYF. DNA of the CDR3: TGTGCCAGCAGCTTAGCACAGGGCCCCTCCTGCGAGCAGTACTTC.

This clonotype was recorded many times. This chain uses TRBV24-1 with TRBJ1-2, with a possible D match to TRBD1 (5 bases). Per the germline V gene, CDR1 is KGHDR and CDR2 is SFDVKD. The germline V and J ends were trimmed by 3 bases and 3 bases, with 10 bases remaining between them. This CDR3 region has 14 residues. CDR3 nucleotides: TGTGCCACCAGTGATGTCGGGACGGACTATGGCTACACCTTC. It translates to CATSDVGTDYGYTF.